This TCR beta chain was recovered during a study of T cells in Graves' hyperthyroidism and ophthalmopathy. A remark on this clonotype: Its antigen is unknown.

V trimming: 4 bases; J trimming: 3 bases; junction bases outside the gene matches: 3. There are 15 residues in the CDR3. Germline loops: CDR1 MNHNS, CDR2 SASEGT. Amplified regions were TCR beta CDR3 sequences from RNA transcripts. TCR CDR3 underwent first-round RT-PCR with the HTBI primer set. Via MiXCR, TCRdb re-called the multiplex PCR reads, giving one row per CDR3 protein. The top ten clones hold 35% to 50% of a sample with a few hundred thousand distinct CDR3 sequences, 15% to 20% of them seen once. Notes on the study in general: The model foresaw ophthalmopathy a median roughly 6 months prior to onset. Also found in blood were most expanded thyroid clonotypes above 0.001.

In the ophthalmopathy cohort, Clinical Activity Score was at least 3, NOSPECS grade at least 4, and duration under 3 months. This sequence was found in a man younger than 30 with Graves' ophthalmopathy. V is TRBV6-1 and J is TRBJ2-2, with 9 bases that match TRBD2. The source material was blood. The CDR3 loop reads CASSVSGGYTGELFF. The CDR3, as DNA: TGTGCCAGCAGTGTGAGCGGGGGGTACACCGGGGAGCTGTTTTTT.